Listed here are 8 T cell receptor beta chains from one sample, sequenced in a study of glioma-infiltrating T cells. The iRepertoire nested amplicon-rescue multiplex PCR amplified TCR alpha and beta CDR3s from RNA. MiXCR, run by TCRdb on the multiplex PCR reads, gives a single entry per CDR3 protein. The sample records a few hundred thousand distinct CDR3 sequences, 41% being singletons. Sequencing was performed on glioma tissue, nonneoplastic brain tissue, or PBMCs (not recorded which). The receptor source for this set is a human donor with low-grade glioma or glioblastoma, undergoing nonglioma brain surgery, or in good health (not recorded which).

The chain has TRBV28 and TRBJ2-1, with a possible D match to TRBD2 (6 bases). V lost 10 bases to trimming and J lost 6 bases, with 13 bases between them. Per the germline V gene, CDR1 is MDHEN and CDR2 is SYDVKM. The CDR3 is 12 amino acids. The CDR3, as DNA: TGTGCCACCCGGGAGTCTAGCAATGAGCAGTTCTTC. Its protein product is CATRESSNEQFF.

This clonotype was detected only a few times. This sequence joins TRBV24-1 and TRBJ2-2; 11 bases agree with TRBD2. Germline V lookup: CDR1 KGHDR, CDR2 SFDVKD. Trimming cost V 9 bases and J 1 base; bases outside gene matches: 0. The CDR3 is 14 residues long. The CDR3 nucleotides read TGTGCCACCGGACTAGCGGGGAACACCGGGGAGCTGTTTTTT. Translation: CATGLAGNTGELFF.

This clonotype has a handful of counts. The chain links TRBV20-1 to TRBJ2-7, with 11 bases aligning to TRBD2. The junction had 4 bases not matched to a gene; V was cut back by 2 bases and J by 4 bases. This CDR3 has 14 amino acids. Per germline, CDR1 DFQATT and CDR2 SNEGSKA (reference sequence). CDR3 region: CSARPGTSGYEQYF. The CDR3 coding sequence is TGCAGTGCTAGACCCGGGACTAGCGGTTACGAGCAGTACTTC.

This clonotype was detected ten times or more. V and J are TRBV28 and TRBJ2-7; TRBD2 is a possible D gene (6 bases). The CDR3 has 14 residues. V shed 8 bases and J shed 1 base, with 15 bases lying between them. Germline loops: CDR1 MDHEN, CDR2 SYDVKM. Here the CDR3 DNA reads TGTGCCAGCCAGGGACTTCTCCTATCCTACGAGCAGTACTTC. It encodes CASQGLLLSYEQYF.

This clonotype was observed at least ten times. The V call is TRBV20-1, the J call TRBJ1-5, with D unresolved. Trimming shortened V by 3 bases and J by 2 bases, and 11 bases separated the two germline ends. The germline V gene has CDR1 DFQATT and CDR2 SNEGSKA (reference sequence). The CDR3 spans 14 residues. The chain's CDR3 is CSASKGGGNQPQHF. The CDR3 DNA reads TGCAGTGCTAGTAAGGGTGGAGGCAATCAGCCCCAGCATTTT.

This chain links TRBV6-2 or TRBV6-3 with TRBJ2-2, with a weak D call TRBD1 (8 bases). The ends were cut back, 8 bases at V and 0 bases at J, with 13 bases in the middle. CDR3 length equals 15 residues. The germline V gene has CDR1 MNHEY and CDR2 SVGEGT. The CDR3 loop reads CASAGDRPNTGELFF. The DNA of the CDR3 is TGTGCCAGCGCGGGGGACAGGCCGAACACCGGGGAGCTGTTTTTT.

At least ten counts were recorded for this clonotype. This chain joins TRBV20-1 and TRBJ1-1, with 7 bases that match TRBD1. Trimming removed 3 bases from V and 10 bases from J; junction bases left unmatched: 2. Per germline, CDR1 DFQATT and CDR2 SNEGSKA (reference sequence). This CDR3 spans 10 amino acids. In nucleotides, the CDR3 is TGCAGTGCTAGGACAGGGAGAGCTTTCTTT. Protein product: CSARTGRAFF.

Concerning this clonotype: A read error may explain this, as a much larger clone is one base away. The rearrangement links TRBV27 to TRBJ1-6, with a tentative D call TRBD1 (5 bases). CDR1 is MNHEY, CDR2 SMNVEV, per germline (reference sequence). CDR3 length: 13 residues. V gave up 2 bases and J gave up 12 bases, with 11 bases separating them. The DNA for the CDR3 is TGTGCCAGCAGTTTAGACAGAGGTTTACCCCTCCACTTT. It yields the protein CASSLDRGLPLHF.